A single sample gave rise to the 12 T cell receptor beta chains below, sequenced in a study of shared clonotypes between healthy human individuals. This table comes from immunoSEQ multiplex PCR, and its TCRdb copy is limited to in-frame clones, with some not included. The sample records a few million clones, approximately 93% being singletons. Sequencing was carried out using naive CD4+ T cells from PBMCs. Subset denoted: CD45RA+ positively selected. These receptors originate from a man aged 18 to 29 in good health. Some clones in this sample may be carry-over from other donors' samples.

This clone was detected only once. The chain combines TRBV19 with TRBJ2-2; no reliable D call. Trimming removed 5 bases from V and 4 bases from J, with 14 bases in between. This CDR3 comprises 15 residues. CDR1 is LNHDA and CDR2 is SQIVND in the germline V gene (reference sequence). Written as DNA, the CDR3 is TGTGCCAGTAGTGCCGGGCTCCCGGGCACCGGGGAGCTGTTTTTT. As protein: CASSAGLPGTGELFF.

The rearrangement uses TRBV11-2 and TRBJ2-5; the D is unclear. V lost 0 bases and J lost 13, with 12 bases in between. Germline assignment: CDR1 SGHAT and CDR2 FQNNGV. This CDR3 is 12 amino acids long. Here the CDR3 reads CASSLDNSAAYF. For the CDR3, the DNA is TGTGCCAGCAGCTTAGATAACTCGGCGGCGTACTTC. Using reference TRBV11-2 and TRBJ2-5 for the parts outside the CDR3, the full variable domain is EAGVAQSPRYKIIEKRQSVAFWCNPISGHATLYWYQQILGQGPKLLIQFQNNGVVDDSQLPKDRFSAERLKGVDSTLKIQPAKLEDSAVYLCASSLDNSAAYFGPGTRLLVL.

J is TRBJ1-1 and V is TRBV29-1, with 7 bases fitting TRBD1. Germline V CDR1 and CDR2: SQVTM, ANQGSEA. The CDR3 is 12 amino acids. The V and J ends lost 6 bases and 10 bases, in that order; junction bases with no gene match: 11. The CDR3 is CSVAVLTGAAFF. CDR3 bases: TGCAGCGTCGCTGTCCTAACAGGGGCAGCTTTCTTT.

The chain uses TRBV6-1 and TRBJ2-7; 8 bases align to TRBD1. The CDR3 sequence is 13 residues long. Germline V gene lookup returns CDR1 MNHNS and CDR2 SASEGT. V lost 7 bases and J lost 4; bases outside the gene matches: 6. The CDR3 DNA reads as TGTGCCAGCAACCGACAGGGGTGGTACGAGCAGTACTTC. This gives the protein CASNRQGWYEQYF.

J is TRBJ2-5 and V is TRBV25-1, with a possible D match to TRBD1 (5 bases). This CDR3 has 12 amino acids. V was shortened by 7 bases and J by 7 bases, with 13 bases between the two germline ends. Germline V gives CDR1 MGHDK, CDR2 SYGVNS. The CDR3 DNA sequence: TGTGCCAGCAAGGGCCAGGGTGGGACCCAGTACTTC. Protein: CASKGQGGTQYF.

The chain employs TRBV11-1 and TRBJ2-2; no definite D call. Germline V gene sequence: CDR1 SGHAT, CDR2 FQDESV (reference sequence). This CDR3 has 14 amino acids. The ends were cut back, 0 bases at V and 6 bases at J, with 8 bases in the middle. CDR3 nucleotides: TGTGCCAGCAGCTTAGCGAAACGGGCCGGGGAGCTGTTTTTT. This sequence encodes CASSLAKRAGELFF.

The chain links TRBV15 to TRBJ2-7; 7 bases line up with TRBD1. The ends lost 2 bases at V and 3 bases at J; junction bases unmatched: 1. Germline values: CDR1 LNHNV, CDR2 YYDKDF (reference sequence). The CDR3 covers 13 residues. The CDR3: CATSRNRGYEQYF. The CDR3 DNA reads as TGTGCCACCAGCAGAAACAGGGGCTACGAGCAGTACTTC.

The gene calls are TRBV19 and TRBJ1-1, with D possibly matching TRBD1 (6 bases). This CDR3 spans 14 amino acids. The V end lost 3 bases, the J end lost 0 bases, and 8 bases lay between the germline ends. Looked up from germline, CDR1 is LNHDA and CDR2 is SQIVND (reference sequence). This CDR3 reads CASSIGGVNTEAFF. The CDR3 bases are TGTGCCAGTAGTATTGGGGGCGTGAACACTGAAGCTTTCTTT.

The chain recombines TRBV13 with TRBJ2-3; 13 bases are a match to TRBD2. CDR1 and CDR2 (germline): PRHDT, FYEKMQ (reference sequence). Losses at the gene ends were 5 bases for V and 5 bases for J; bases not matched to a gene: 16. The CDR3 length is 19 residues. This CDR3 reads CASSPQVLAGGPGGDTQYF. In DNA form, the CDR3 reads TGTGCCAGCAGCCCGCAAGTACTAGCGGGAGGGCCGGGCGGAGATACGCAGTATTTT.

Here the CDR3 reads CASSQVAANTGELFF. The CDR3 region has the DNA TGCGCCAGCAGCCAAGTAGCGGCGAACACCGGGGAGCTGTTTTTT. This rearrangement joins TRBV4-3 to TRBJ2-2, with a tentative D call TRBD2 (6 bases). The CDR3 length is 15 residues. Germline lookup yields CDR1 LGHNA and CDR2 YSLEER. V was clipped by 1 base and J by 0 bases, with 6 bases between them.

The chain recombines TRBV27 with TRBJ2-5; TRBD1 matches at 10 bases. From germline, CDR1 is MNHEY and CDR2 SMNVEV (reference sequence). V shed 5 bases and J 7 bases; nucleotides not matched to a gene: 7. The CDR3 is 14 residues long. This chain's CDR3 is CASSPYRDRGTQYF. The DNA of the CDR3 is TGTGCCAGCAGTCCATACCGGGACAGGGGGACCCAGTACTTC.

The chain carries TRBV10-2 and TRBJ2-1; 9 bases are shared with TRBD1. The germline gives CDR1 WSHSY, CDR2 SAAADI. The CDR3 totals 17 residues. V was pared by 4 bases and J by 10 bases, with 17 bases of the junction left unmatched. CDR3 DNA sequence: TGCGCCAGCAGTGGGCGAGGGACAGGGTCTCTACAGGGAGAGCAGTTCTTC. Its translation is CASSGRGTGSLQGEQFF.